This TCR beta chain was documented in a study of early stage breast cancer tumors. Whole-study context: Most of the 16 invasive tumors were ER+, PR+ and HER2-. Each sample averaged about 9.4-fold read coverage. Study-wide points: Blood repertoires resembled normal breast more than tumor. Tumors had roughly 2.6-fold higher T cell density than normal breast.

Regarding this clone: Its antigen remains unidentified.

Germline V lookup: CDR1 SGHRS, CDR2 YFSETQ. Trimming cost V 4 bases and J 7 bases; bases outside gene matches: 13. The CDR3 spans 16 residues. Data came from immunoSEQ multiplex PCR; TCRdb stores just in-frame clones and leaves some out. The sample holds about 41,000 clones; about 78% are singletons and the top ten take about 7.2%. J is TRBJ1-2 and V is TRBV5-1; 10 bases align to TRBD1. Sequenced: blood. This TCR was sampled from a person in their fifties with breast cancer. In DNA form, the CDR3 reads TGCGCCAGCAGCCCCGCCGGGACAGGGGATGGCGGTGGCTACACCTTC. It yields the protein CASSPAGTGDGGGYTF.